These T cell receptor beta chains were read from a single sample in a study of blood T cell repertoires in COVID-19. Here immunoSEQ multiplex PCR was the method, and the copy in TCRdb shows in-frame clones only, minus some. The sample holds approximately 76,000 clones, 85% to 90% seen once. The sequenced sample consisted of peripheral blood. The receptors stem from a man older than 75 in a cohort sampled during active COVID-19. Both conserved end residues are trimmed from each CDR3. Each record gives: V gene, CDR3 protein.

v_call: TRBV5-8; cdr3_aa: ASSFPGGPVRPQH
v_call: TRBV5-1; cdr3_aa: ASRSSFRNEQF
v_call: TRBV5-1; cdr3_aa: ASSEGQSSYEQY
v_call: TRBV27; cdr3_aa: ASSGTFRTGELF
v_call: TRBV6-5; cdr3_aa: ASVPTPTDTQY
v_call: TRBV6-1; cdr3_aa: ASSERGGDGELF
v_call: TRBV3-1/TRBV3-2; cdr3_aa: ASSRKQTGTVILSSYNEQF
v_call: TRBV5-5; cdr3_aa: ASSLRPSGGPTGTQY
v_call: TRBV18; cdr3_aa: ASSEQGAVYNEQF
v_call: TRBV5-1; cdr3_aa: ASSLRPRGETDTQY
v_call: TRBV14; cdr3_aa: ASSQLWTDSNTEAF
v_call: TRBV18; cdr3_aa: ASSPDRGGTEAF
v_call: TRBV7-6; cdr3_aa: ASSLDQGSGNTIY
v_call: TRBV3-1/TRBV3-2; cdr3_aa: ASSQAGGRDTQY
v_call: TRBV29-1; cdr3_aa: SGRVSSTQY
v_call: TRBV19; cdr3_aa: ASSETGANQPQH
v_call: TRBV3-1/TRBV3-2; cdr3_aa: ASSQDNQGSEQF
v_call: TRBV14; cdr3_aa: ASSQDQNTEAF
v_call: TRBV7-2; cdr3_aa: ASSWDRGSLH
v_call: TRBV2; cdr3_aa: ASGGTVVSYNEQF
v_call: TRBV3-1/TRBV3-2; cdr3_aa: ASSNRRAQY
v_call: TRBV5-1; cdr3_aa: ASSLVVDSPLH
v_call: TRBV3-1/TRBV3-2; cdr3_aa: ASSQGALKQPQH
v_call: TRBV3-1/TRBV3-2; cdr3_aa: ASSPDKGGSRNTEAF